The 15 T cell receptor beta chains below were found in one sample sequenced in a study of shared clonotypes between healthy human individuals. Some clones are missing from TCRdb's copy, which holds only in-frame ones; the method was immunoSEQ multiplex PCR. Of approximately 2.3 million clones listed, about 92% are singletons. Source material: naive CD4+ T cells from PBMCs. Noted subset: CD45RA+ positively selected. These receptors were obtained from a man younger than 35 in good health. Some clones in this sample may be carry-over from other donors' samples.

The V gene is TRBV2, the J gene TRBJ2-3; D gene ambiguous. CDR1 and CDR2 (germline): SNHLY, FYNNEI. This CDR3 has 12 amino acids. The V and J ends lost 2 bases and 4 bases respectively, with 4 bases between them. In nucleotides, the CDR3 is TGTGCCAGCAGTGAATGGTCAGATACGCAGTATTTT. Its translation is CASSEWSDTQYF.

V is TRBV28 and J is TRBJ1-2; TRBD1 agrees at 7 bases. Trimming took 7 bases from V and 3 from J; bases not matched to a gene: 8. Looked up from germline, CDR1 is MDHEN and CDR2 is SYDVKM. This CDR3 is built from 14 residues. CDR3 loop: CASTPPGQYYGYTF. The CDR3 DNA sequence: TGTGCCAGCACCCCACCGGGACAGTACTATGGCTACACCTTC.

V gene TRBV18 combines with J gene TRBJ1-5; TRBD1 matches 9 bases. V lost 2 bases, J lost 2 bases, and 7 bases stayed unmatched. CDR1 is KGHSH, CDR2 LQKENI, per germline. The CDR3 has 17 amino acids. CDR3 protein: CASSPEGQGTGNQPQHF. The CDR3 DNA reads TGTGCCAGCTCACCAGAGGGACAGGGAACGGGCAATCAGCCCCAGCATTTT. The full variable domain, with the rest looked up from reference TRBV18 and TRBJ1-5, is NAGVMQNPRHLVRRRGQEARLRCSPMKGHSHVYWYRQLPEEGLKFMVYLQKENIIDESGMPKERFSAEFPKEGPSILRIQQVVRGDSAAYFCASSPEGQGTGNQPQHFGDGTRLSIL.

V and J are TRBV5-5 and TRBJ1-1, with D unclear. This CDR3 has 14 residues. Per the germline V gene, CDR1 is SGHKS and CDR2 is YYEKEE (reference sequence). V dropped 0 bases and J dropped 1 base, with 7 bases sitting between them. This chain's CDR3 is CASSLEPANTEAFF. CDR3 DNA sequence: TGTGCCAGCAGCTTGGAGCCAGCGAACACTGAAGCTTTCTTT.

The chain employs TRBV28 and TRBJ2-6; tentative D call: TRBD1 (6 bases). Per the germline V gene, CDR1 is MDHEN and CDR2 is SYDVKM. Trimming pared 6 bases from V and 4 bases from J, leaving 13 bases between. The CDR3 extends over 15 amino acids. CDR3 nucleotides: TGTGCCAGCAGCGTCACAGGGACCGGGGCCAACGTCCTGACTTTC. Encoded protein: CASSVTGTGANVLTF.

The chain has TRBV2 and TRBJ2-1; TRBD2 is a possible D gene (6 bases). CDR3 length equals 15 residues. CDR1 and CDR2 (germline): SNHLY, FYNNEI. V lost 6 bases, J lost 7 bases, and 19 bases lay in between. In nucleotides, the CDR3 is TGTGCCAGCAGGCGACTGGCCAGGCGGGGTAATGAGCAGTTCTTC. Encoded protein: CASRRLARRGNEQFF.

This clone was detected only a few times. The chain joins TRBV14 to TRBJ1-4, with a weak D call TRBD1 (5 bases). The CDR3 length is 12 residues. Trimming took 1 base from V and 11 from J, leaving 8 bases between them. CDR1 is SGHDN, CDR2 FVKESK, per germline. The CDR3 nucleotides are TGTGCCAGCAGCCAAGGTCACAGGAAACTGTTTTTT. This translates into CASSQGHRKLFF.

This chain connects TRBV6-6 to TRBJ2-4; TRBD2 is a possible D gene (6 bases). The V end lost 6 bases, the J end lost 7 bases, and 10 bases lay between the germline ends. Germline V gives CDR1 MNHNY, CDR2 SVGAGI (reference sequence). This CDR3 comprises 12 residues. CDR3 sequence: CASRQEGNIQYF. DNA for the CDR3: TGTGCCAGCAGACAGGAGGGGAACATTCAGTACTTC.

This clone was seen a handful of times. Different DNA sequences within this sample yield the same CDR3. The chain has TRBV18 and TRBJ1-1; D call uncertain. The CDR3 totals 13 residues. Deletions cut 3 bases from V and 0 bases from J, with 5 bases between. Germline V gives CDR1 KGHSH, CDR2 LQKENI. The CDR3 bases are TGTGCCAGCTCACCGGGAGTGAACACTGAAGCTTTCTTT. Encoded protein: CASSPGVNTEAFF.

The rearrangement uses TRBV6-5 and TRBJ2-7; no reliable D call. CDR3 length: 16 residues. The germline CDR1 and CDR2 sequences are MNHEY and SVGAGI. V was clipped by 2 bases and J by 0 bases, with 14 bases between them. Here the CDR3 DNA reads TGTGCCAGCAGTTACGGGTCGGCAGTAGCCTCCTACGAGCAGTACTTC. Translation gives CASSYGSAVASYEQYF.

The chain links TRBV18 to TRBJ2-7; 9 bases are shared with TRBD1. The V gene's germline CDR1 is KGHSH and CDR2 LQKENI. The CDR3 extends over 15 amino acids. With 6 bases clipped from V and 2 bases from J, the junction kept 8 bases outside the gene matches. CDR3 loop: CASSRETGGTYEQYF. For the CDR3, the DNA is TGTGCCAGCTCCCGGGAGACAGGGGGAACCTACGAGCAGTACTTC.

The chain has TRBV7-9 and TRBJ1-2; 10 bases line up with TRBD1. This CDR3 has 12 residues. With 7 bases clipped from V and 8 bases from J, the junction kept 4 bases outside the gene matches. CDR1 and CDR2 from the germline V gene are SEHNR and FQNEAQ (reference sequence). The CDR3 DNA follows: TGTGCCAGCACCGGGACAGGGGAGGGCTACACCTTC. Its translation: CASTGTGEGYTF.

CDR3 in amino acids: CASQWGVSTDTQYF. CDR3 DNA sequence: TGTGCTTCCCAGTGGGGGGTAAGCACAGATACGCAGTATTTT. The J gene is TRBJ2-3, the V gene TRBV2; a weak D match, TRBD2 (6 bases). The CDR3 length is 14 residues. CDR1 is SNHLY and CDR2 is FYNNEI in the germline V gene.

As for this clone: This CDR3 is also generated by other DNA sequences in the sample. The CDR3 is CAISEGSSYEQYF. The DNA for the CDR3 is TGTGCCATCAGTGAAGGCTCCTCCTACGAGCAGTACTTC. J is TRBJ2-7 and V is TRBV10-3, with unresolved D. Between the trimmed V and J ends, which lost 3 bases and 0 bases, there was a span of 6 bases. Per germline, CDR1 ENHRY and CDR2 SYGVKD. This CDR3 spans 13 amino acids.

This clone was counted once. The same CDR3 arises from other DNA sequences in this sample as well. This sequence joins TRBV28 and TRBJ1-2; a possible D gene is TRBD1 (5 bases). V shed 5 bases and J shed 0 bases, with 10 bases lying between them. This CDR3 spans 14 amino acids. Germline CDR1 and CDR2: MDHEN and SYDVKM. Here the CDR3 reads CASSPGGSNYGYTF. The CDR3 DNA sequence: TGTGCCAGCAGTCCCGGGGGATCTAACTATGGCTACACCTTC.